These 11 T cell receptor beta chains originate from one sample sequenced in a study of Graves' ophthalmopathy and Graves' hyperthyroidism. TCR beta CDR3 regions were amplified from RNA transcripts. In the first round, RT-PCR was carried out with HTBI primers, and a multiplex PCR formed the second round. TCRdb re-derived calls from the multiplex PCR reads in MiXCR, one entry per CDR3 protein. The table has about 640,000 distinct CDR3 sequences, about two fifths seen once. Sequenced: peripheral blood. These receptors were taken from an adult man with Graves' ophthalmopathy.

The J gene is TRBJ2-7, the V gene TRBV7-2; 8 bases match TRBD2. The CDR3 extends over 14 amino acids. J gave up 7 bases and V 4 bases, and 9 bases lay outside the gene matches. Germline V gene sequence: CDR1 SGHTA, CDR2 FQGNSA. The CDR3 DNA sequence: TGTGCCAGCAGCTCGCGGGGGGCCTCCCTTGAGCAGTACTTC. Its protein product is CASSSRGASLEQYF.

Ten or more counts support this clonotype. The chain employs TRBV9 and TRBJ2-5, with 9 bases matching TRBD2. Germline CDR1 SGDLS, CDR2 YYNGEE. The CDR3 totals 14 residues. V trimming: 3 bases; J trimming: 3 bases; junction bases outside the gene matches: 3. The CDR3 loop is CASSASSGEETQYF. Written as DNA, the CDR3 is TGTGCCAGCAGCGCATCTAGCGGGGAAGAGACCCAGTACTTC.

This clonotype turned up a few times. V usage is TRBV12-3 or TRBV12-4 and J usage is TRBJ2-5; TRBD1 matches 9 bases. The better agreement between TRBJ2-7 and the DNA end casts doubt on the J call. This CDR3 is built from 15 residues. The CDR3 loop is CASSGVTGGSVEQYF. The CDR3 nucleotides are TGTGCCAGCAGTGGGGTGACAGGGGGATCGGTCGAGCAGTACTTC.

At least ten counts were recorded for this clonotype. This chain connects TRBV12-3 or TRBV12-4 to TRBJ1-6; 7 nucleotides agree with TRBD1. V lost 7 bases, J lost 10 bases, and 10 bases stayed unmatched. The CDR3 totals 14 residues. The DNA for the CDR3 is TGTGCCAGCACCCTAACAGGGGCAAAATCACCCCTCCACTTT. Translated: CASTLTGAKSPLHF.

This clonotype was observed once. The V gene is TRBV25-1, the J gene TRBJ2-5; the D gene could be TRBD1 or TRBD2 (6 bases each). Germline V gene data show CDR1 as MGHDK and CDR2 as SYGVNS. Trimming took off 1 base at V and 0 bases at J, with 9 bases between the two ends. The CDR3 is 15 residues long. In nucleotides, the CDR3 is TGTGCCAGCAGTGAATTCGGGGGCTACCAAGAGACCCAGTACTTC. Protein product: CASSEFGGYQETQYF.

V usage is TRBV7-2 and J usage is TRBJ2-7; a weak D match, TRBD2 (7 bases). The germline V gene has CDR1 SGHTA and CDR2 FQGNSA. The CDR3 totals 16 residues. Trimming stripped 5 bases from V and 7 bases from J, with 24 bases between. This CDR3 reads CASSAYRAGAHNEQYF. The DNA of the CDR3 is TGTGCCAGCAGCGCATACCGCGCGGGGGCCCACAATGAGCAGTACTTC.

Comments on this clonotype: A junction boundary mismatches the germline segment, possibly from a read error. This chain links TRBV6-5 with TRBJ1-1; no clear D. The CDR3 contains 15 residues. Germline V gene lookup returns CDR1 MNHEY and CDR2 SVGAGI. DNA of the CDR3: TGTGCGAGCAGTGGAGAGATATTCGCAAACACTGAAGCTTTCTTT. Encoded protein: CASSGEIFANTEAFF.

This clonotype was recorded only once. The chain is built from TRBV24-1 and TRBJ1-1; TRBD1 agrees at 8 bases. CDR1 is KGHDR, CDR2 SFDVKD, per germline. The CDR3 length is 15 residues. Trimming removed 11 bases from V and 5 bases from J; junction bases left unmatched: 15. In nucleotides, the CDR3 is TGTGCCAGCTCACCCACGGACAGGGCGAGGACTGAAGCTTTCTTT. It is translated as CASSPTDRARTEAFF.

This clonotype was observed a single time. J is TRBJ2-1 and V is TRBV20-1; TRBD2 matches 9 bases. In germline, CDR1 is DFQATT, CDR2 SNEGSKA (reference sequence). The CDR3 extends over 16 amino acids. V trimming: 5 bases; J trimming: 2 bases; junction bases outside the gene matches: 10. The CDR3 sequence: CSAGMFSGGPYNEQFF. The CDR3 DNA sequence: TGCAGTGCTGGTATGTTTAGCGGGGGACCCTACAATGAGCAGTTCTTC.

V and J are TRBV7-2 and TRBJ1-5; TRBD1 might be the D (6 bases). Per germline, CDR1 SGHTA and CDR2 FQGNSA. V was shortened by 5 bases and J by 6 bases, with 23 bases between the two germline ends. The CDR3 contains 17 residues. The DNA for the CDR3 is TGTGCCAGCAGCCAAGAAAGTTTGGACAGCGGGTTTCAGCCCCAGCATTTT. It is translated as CASSQESLDSGFQPQHF.

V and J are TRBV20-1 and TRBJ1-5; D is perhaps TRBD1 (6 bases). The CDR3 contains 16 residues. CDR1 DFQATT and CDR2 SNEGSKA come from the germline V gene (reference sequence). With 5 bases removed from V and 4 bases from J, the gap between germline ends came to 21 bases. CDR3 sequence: CSAAPGHSRDNQPQHF. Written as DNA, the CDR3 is TGCAGTGCTGCCCCGGGACACAGTCGGGATAATCAGCCCCAGCATTTT.